Presented here are 2 T cell receptor beta chains from one specimen sequenced in a study of shared clonotypes between healthy human individuals. Sequencing used immunoSEQ multiplex PCR; TCRdb keeps in-frame clones, though not all of them. The data contain about 1.1 million clones, about four fifths of them seen just once; the ten biggest clones take up roughly 0.62%. Sequencing was carried out using memory CD4+ T cells from PBMCs. As to subset: CD45RA-negative fraction. The receptors were gathered from a man aged 18 to 35 in good health. Some clones in this sample may be carry-over from other donors' samples.

The chain recombines TRBV5-1 with TRBJ2-2, with D possibly being TRBD2 (6 bases). Germline CDR1 SGHRS, CDR2 YFSETQ. The CDR3 has 13 amino acids. With 7 bases removed from V and 3 bases from J, the gap between germline ends came to 10 bases. CDR3 loop: CASGDSDTGELFF. The DNA for the CDR3 is TGCGCCAGCGGGGACTCAGACACCGGGGAGCTGTTTTTT.

Details on this clone: Other DNA sequences in the sample encode the same CDR3. This chain joins TRBV15 and TRBJ2-3; 15 bases fit TRBD2. Looked up from germline, CDR1 is LNHNV and CDR2 is YYDKDF (reference sequence). V was pared by 0 bases and J by 4 bases, with 2 bases of the junction left unmatched. This CDR3 spans 17 amino acids. For the CDR3, the DNA is TGTGCCACCAGCAGAGATGGGACTAGCGGGAGGCCAGATACGCAGTATTTT. Its protein product is CATSRDGTSGRPDTQYF.